Presented here are 27 T cell receptor beta chains from one specimen sequenced in a study of persistence of HIV-infected CD4 T cells. This was the immunoSEQ version 4 assay in survey mode. Assay used: immunoSEQ multiplex PCR; TCRdb lists only in-frame clones, some missing. The data show 36,000 or so clones, with 82% seen just once and around 0.88% held by the top ten. The stimulus was an HIV-1 Gag 15-mer peptide pool, roughly 1 ug/peptide/mL. CD40L/CD69 double-negative CD45RO-high memory CD4+ T cells were collected. These receptors' targets are unknown. Sequenced here: cultured CD4+ T cells from PBMCs, sampled from a patient who received antiretroviral therapy. The receptors derive from an adult with HIV. The donor label of this sample is uncertain.

The chain recombines TRBV6-2 or TRBV6-3 with TRBJ1-5; 9 positions match TRBD1. Germline CDR1 MNHEY, CDR2 SVGEGT. Losses at the gene ends were 5 bases for V and 1 base for J; bases not matched to a gene: 18. This CDR3 region has 20 residues. DNA for the CDR3: TGTGCCAGCAGTACCACGACCGGGACAGGGATGATCATCAGCAATCAGCCCCAGCATTTT. Residues: CASSTTTGTGMIISNQPQHF.

The J gene is TRBJ1-2, the V gene TRBV24-1; D is undetermined. The germline CDR1 and CDR2 sequences are KGHDR and SFDVKD. V lost 8 bases and J lost 4, with 10 bases in between. This CDR3 comprises 12 residues. In nucleotides, the CDR3 is TGTGCCACCAAAGGGTCTGGCTATGGCTACACCTTC. Translating gives CATKGSGYGYTF.

The chain has TRBV5-1 and TRBJ2-3; 7 bases match TRBD1. The CDR3 totals 15 residues. In germline, CDR1 is SGHRS, CDR2 YFSETQ. J gave up 6 bases and V 3 bases, and 10 bases lay outside the gene matches. CDR3 amino acids: CASSWTTGNRDTQYF. In DNA, the CDR3 is TGCGCCAGCAGCTGGACGACAGGGAATCGGGATACGCAGTATTTT.

The chain carries TRBV7-9 and TRBJ1-1, with TRBD1 matching 7 bases. The J segment lost 1 base and the V segment lost 5 bases, leaving 16 bases of the junction unmatched. CDR3 size: 18 residues. In germline, CDR1 is SEHNR, CDR2 FQNEAQ (reference sequence). CDR3 amino acids: CASSPRQGGMRRNTEAFF. The CDR3 nucleotides are TGTGCCAGCAGCCCGCGACAGGGAGGGATGCGCCGGAACACTGAAGCTTTCTTT.

This chain connects TRBV18 to TRBJ2-1, with a possible D match to TRBD1 (5 bases). From germline, CDR1 is KGHSH and CDR2 LQKENI. V lost 6 bases and J lost 2, with 14 bases in between. The CDR3 has 15 residues. CDR3 sequence reads: CASSPEDTAYNEQFF. CDR3 in DNA: TGTGCCAGCTCCCCTGAGGACACTGCCTACAATGAGCAGTTCTTC.

This chain joins TRBV28 and TRBJ1-4, with D uncertain. Between the trimmed V and J ends, which lost 3 bases and 8 bases, there was a span of 7 bases. CDR1 and CDR2 from the germline V gene are MDHEN and SYDVKM. The CDR3 has 12 amino acids. The CDR3 region has the DNA TGTGCCAGCAGTTTCCCCTGGGAAAAACTGTTTTTT. Translation gives CASSFPWEKLFF.

The rearrangement links TRBV7-9 to TRBJ1-5; a possible D gene is TRBD1 (5 bases). Germline V gene sequence: CDR1 SEHNR, CDR2 FQNEAQ (reference sequence). The V end lost 1 base, the J end lost 2 bases, and 15 bases lay between the germline ends. This CDR3 contains 17 residues. The CDR3 sequence is CASSLGGYDSRNQPQHF. The DNA of the CDR3 is TGTGCCAGCAGCTTAGGGGGATATGACAGCCGCAATCAGCCCCAGCATTTT.

The chain employs TRBV6-1 and TRBJ2-7, with D possibly TRBD1 on 8 matching bases. V lost 11 bases and J 1 base, leaving 21 bases between the germline ends. The CDR3 loop spans 15 amino acids. The germline CDR1 and CDR2 sequences are MNHNS and SASEGT. CDR3: CASVSGQGGSYEQYF. DNA of the CDR3: TGTGCCTCAGTTAGTGGACAGGGAGGGTCCTACGAGCAGTACTTC.

The chain links TRBV5-1 to TRBJ2-5; D gene unclear. Between the trimmed V and J ends, which lost 0 bases and 1 base, there was a span of 4 bases. Per germline, CDR1 SGHRS and CDR2 YFSETQ. The length of the CDR3 is 13 residues. The CDR3 DNA is TGCGCCAGCAGCTTGGGGGGCCAAGAGACCCAGTACTTC. This codes for CASSLGGQETQYF.

This clone appeared once. J is TRBJ2-3 and V is TRBV7-2, with 9 bases identical to TRBD1. J gave up 6 bases and V 5 bases, and 12 bases lay outside the gene matches. CDR1 is SGHTA and CDR2 is FQGNSA in the germline V gene. This CDR3 spans 16 amino acids. This CDR3 is CASSLGPRQGGDTQYF. CDR3 in DNA: TGTGCCAGCAGCCTGGGGCCGAGACAGGGGGGGGATACGCAGTATTTT.

This rearrangement joins TRBV30 to TRBJ1-1, with TRBD1 as a possible D gene (6 bases). CDR3 length: 16 residues. With 3 bases removed from V and 4 bases from J, the gap between germline ends came to 21 bases. Germline V CDR1 and CDR2: GTSNPN, SVGIG (reference sequence). CDR3 in DNA: TGTGCCTGGAGCCAACCAGGGGTAACGGGGGGCACTGAAGCTTTCTTT. Residues: CAWSQPGVTGGTEAFF.

This clone has a handful of counts. This sequence joins TRBV29-1 and TRBJ1-1; D call uncertain. Germline V CDR1 and CDR2: SQVTM, ANQGSEA. V shed 2 bases and J shed 3 bases, with 7 bases lying between them. The CDR3 sequence is 12 residues long. The CDR3: CSVEMSDTEAFF. DNA of the CDR3: TGCAGCGTTGAAATGAGCGACACTGAAGCTTTCTTT.

This chain links TRBV9 with TRBJ2-7; 9 bases align to TRBD2. This CDR3 has 15 residues. V lost 0 bases to trimming and J lost 5 bases; unmatched junction nucleotides: 6. Germline CDR1 reads SGDLS; CDR2 reads YYNGEE. CDR3: CASSVGIAGANEQYF. The CDR3, as DNA: TGTGCCAGCAGCGTAGGGATAGCGGGGGCCAACGAGCAGTACTTC.

The genes are TRBV24-1 and TRBJ1-5; 9 bases align to TRBD1. V dropped 9 bases and J dropped 1; count of bases not matched to a gene: 9. The V gene's germline CDR1 is KGHDR and CDR2 SFDVKD. This CDR3 has 16 residues. CDR3 residues: CATSSGTGISNQPQHF. The CDR3 DNA sequence: TGTGCCACCTCTTCCGGGACAGGGATCAGCAATCAGCCCCAGCATTTT.

The J gene is TRBJ2-5, the V gene TRBV9, with TRBD2 matching 8 bases. The CDR3 consists of 14 residues. Germline trimming cut 0 bases from V and 5 bases from J; bases unmatched to any gene: 3. Germline CDR1 reads SGDLS; CDR2 reads YYNGEE. The CDR3 loop is CASSVAGGAETQYF. The CDR3 region has the DNA TGTGCCAGCAGCGTAGCGGGGGGGGCTGAGACCCAGTACTTC.

This clone was counted once. The gene calls are TRBV6-1 and TRBJ2-1, with a weak D call TRBD1 (5 bases). The CDR3 is made up of 17 amino acids. The V end was cut by 3 bases, the J end by 0 bases, with 15 bases between. Germline V gene data show CDR1 as MNHNS and CDR2 as SASEGT. The CDR3 spells CASSDLAGPSSYNEQFF. In DNA form, the CDR3 reads TGTGCCAGCAGTGATCTGGCAGGGCCTAGCTCCTACAATGAGCAGTTCTTC.

The chain is built from TRBV6-5 and TRBJ1-2; a weak D match, TRBD1 (6 bases). Trimming cost V 2 bases and J 3 bases, with 13 bases left between them. The CDR3 is 15 residues long. CDR1 is MNHEY, CDR2 SVGAGI, per germline. The CDR3 reads CASSYHRGTHYGYTF. The CDR3 DNA sequence: TGTGCCAGCAGTTACCATAGGGGGACCCACTATGGCTACACCTTC.

This clone was seen more than once but under ten times. The chain couples TRBV10-3 to TRBJ1-5; no reliable D call. CDR1 is ENHRY, CDR2 SYGVKD, per germline. V lost 7 bases, J lost 4 bases, and 14 bases lay in between. The CDR3 is 14 residues long. DNA of the CDR3: TGTGCCATCAAAGGAGATCTCGCAAATCAGCCCCAGCATTTT. It codes for CAIKGDLANQPQHF.

The chain carries TRBV5-5 and TRBJ1-1; D not resolved. The CDR3 spans 15 residues. V lost 1 base and J lost 0, with 10 bases in between. Per the germline V gene, CDR1 is SGHKS and CDR2 is YYEKEE (reference sequence). CDR3 coding DNA: TGTGCCAGCAGCTTGTCTCCCAGGATGAACACTGAAGCTTTCTTT. It codes for CASSLSPRMNTEAFF. Full variable domain (rest looked up from reference TRBV5-5 and TRBJ1-1): DAGVTQSPTHLIKTRGQQVTLRCSPISGHKSVSWYQQVLGQGPQFIFQYYEKEERGRGNFPDRFSARQFPNYSSELNVNALLLGDSALYLCASSLSPRMNTEAFFGQGTRLTVV.

The table lists this clone with a few counts. The J gene is TRBJ1-1, the V gene TRBV19; weak D call: TRBD1 (6 bases). CDR3 length: 15 amino acids. V was pared by 4 bases and J by 0 bases, with 12 bases between. CDR1 is LNHDA and CDR2 is SQIVND in the germline V gene (reference sequence). The CDR3 reads CASSRGDTLNTEAFF. As DNA, the CDR3 is TGTGCCAGTAGTAGGGGGGACACTTTGAACACTGAAGCTTTCTTT.

The V and J genes are TRBV10-1 and TRBJ1-3; D remains ambiguous. V was trimmed by 2 bases and J by 7 bases, leaving 15 bases between them. Germline CDR1 is WNHNN and CDR2 is SYGVQD (reference sequence). The CDR3 loop spans 15 amino acids. CDR3 nucleotide sequence: TGCGCCAGCAGTGAGACGGCCGGGATTTCGAACACCATATATTTT. Its protein product is CASSETAGISNTIYF.

The chain employs TRBV6-1 and TRBJ1-2; D ambiguous. The CDR3 spans 13 residues. Germline-derived CDR1 and CDR2 are MNHNS and SASEGT. The germline V and J ends were trimmed by 1 base and 5 bases, with 8 bases remaining between them. The CDR3 nucleotides read TGTGCCAGCAGTGAAGTGACGGGATATGGCTACACCTTC. It encodes CASSEVTGYGYTF.

V usage is TRBV3-1 (or the pseudogene TRBV3-2) and J usage is TRBJ2-7; TRBD1 matches 7 bases. The germline gives CDR1 LGHDT, CDR2 YNNKEL (reference sequence). The CDR3 extends over 14 amino acids. V was pared by 3 bases and J by 3 bases, with 5 bases of the junction left unmatched. Here the CDR3 reads CASSQDRKGYEQYV. The DNA for the CDR3 is TGTGCCAGCAGCCAGGACAGGAAGGGCTACGAGCAGTACGTC.

The chain employs TRBV5-1 and TRBJ2-7, with no clear D. The V and J ends lost 1 base and 3 bases respectively, with 11 bases between them. Germline CDR1 SGHRS, CDR2 YFSETQ. This CDR3 is built from 14 residues. The CDR3 spells CASSLSAAFYEQYF. CDR3 DNA: TGCGCCAGCAGCTTGTCGGCAGCCTTCTACGAGCAGTACTTC.

DNA for the CDR3: TGCGCCAGCAGTGAAGGGGGGAGCCAAGAGACCCAGTACTTC. Residues: CASSEGGSQETQYF. V gene TRBV10-1 combines with J gene TRBJ2-5; D possibly uses TRBD1 or TRBD2 (6 bases each). Germline loops: CDR1 WNHNN, CDR2 SYGVQD (reference sequence). The length of the CDR3 is 14 residues. Trimming left V 3 bases short and J 1 base short, with 9 bases between.

The chain couples TRBV10-1 to TRBJ2-2; D not resolved. The germline gives CDR1 WNHNN, CDR2 SYGVQD (reference sequence). With 4 bases removed from V and 6 bases from J, the gap between germline ends came to 9 bases. The CDR3 has 13 amino acids. The CDR3 protein is CASSASSPGELFF. The CDR3, as DNA: TGCGCCAGCAGTGCCAGTAGTCCCGGGGAGCTGTTTTTT.

The J gene is TRBJ1-2, the V gene TRBV6-5; 8 bases line up with TRBD1. Looked up from germline, CDR1 is MNHEY and CDR2 is SVGAGI. This CDR3 has 16 residues. With 0 bases clipped from V and 7 bases from J, the junction kept 10 bases outside the gene matches. CDR3 coding DNA: TGTGCCAGCAGTTACTCGTCAGGGGGCCTGGGATTTGGCTACACCTTC. The encoded protein is CASSYSSGGLGFGYTF.